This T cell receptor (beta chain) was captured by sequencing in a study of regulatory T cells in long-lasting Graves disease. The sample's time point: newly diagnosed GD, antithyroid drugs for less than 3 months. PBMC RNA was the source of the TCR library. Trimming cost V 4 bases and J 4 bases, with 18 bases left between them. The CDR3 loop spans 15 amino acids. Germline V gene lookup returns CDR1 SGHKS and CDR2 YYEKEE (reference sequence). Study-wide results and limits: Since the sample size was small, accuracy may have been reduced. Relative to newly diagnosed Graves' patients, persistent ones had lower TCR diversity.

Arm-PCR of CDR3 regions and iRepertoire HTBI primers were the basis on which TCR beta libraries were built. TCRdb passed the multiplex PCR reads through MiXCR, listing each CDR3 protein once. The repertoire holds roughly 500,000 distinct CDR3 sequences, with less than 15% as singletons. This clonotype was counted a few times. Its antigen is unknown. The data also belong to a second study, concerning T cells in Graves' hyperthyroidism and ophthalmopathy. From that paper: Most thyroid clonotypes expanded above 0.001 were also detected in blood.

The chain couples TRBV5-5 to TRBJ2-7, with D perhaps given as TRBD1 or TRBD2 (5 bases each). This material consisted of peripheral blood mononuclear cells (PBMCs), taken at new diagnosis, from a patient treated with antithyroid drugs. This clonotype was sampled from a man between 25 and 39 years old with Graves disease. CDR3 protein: CASSPGWVGGYEQYF. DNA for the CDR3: TGTGCCAGCAGCCCCGGATGGGTTGGGGGATACGAGCAGTACTTC.